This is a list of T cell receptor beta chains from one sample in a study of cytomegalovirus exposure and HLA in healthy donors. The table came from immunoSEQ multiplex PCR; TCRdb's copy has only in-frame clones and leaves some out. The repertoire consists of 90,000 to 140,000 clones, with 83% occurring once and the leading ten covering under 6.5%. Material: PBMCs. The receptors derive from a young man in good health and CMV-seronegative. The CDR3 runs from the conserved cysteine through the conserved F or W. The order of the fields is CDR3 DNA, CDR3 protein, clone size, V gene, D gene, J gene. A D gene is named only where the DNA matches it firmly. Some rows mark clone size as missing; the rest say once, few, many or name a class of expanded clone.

TGTGCCATCAGTGAGTCGAGCTGGAATGAGCAGTTCTTC,CAISESSWNEQFF,-,TRBV10-3,-,TRBJ2-1
TGTGCCAGCAGTTCCTGGCTGGGGGCCAACGTCCTGACTTTC,CASSSWLGANVLTF,-,TRBV6-5,-,TRBJ2-6
TGCGCCAGCAGCTTGGTCCCTAGACTAGGCGGGAGGGTCTACGAGCAGTACTTC,CASSLVPRLGGRVYEQYF,-,TRBV5-1,TRBD2,TRBJ2-7
TGTGCCAGCACCTCACGAGGGACAGGGGTTGGGGAGCAGTACTTC,CASTSRGTGVGEQYF,-,TRBV28,TRBD1,TRBJ2-7
TGCGCCAGCAGCCGACTGACAGGGGTTGGGGAGACCCAGTACTTC,CASSRLTGVGETQYF,once,TRBV4-3,TRBD1,TRBJ2-5
TGCGCCAGCAGCCAAGATGGGACAGGGATGAACACTGAAGCTTTCTTT,CASSQDGTGMNTEAFF,few,TRBV4-3,TRBD1,TRBJ1-1
TGTGCCAGCAGTGCGTCCTACGAGCAGTACTTC,CASSASYEQYF,-,TRBV6-1,-,TRBJ2-7
TGTGCCAGTAGTATAAAGGGGGCATCCCACGAGCAGTACTTC,CASSIKGASHEQYF,-,TRBV19,TRBD1,TRBJ2-7
TGTGCCAGCAGTAAGGGACAGTCCCACACCGGGGAGCTGTTTTTT,CASSKGQSHTGELFF,few,TRBV28,TRBD1,TRBJ2-2
TGTGCCAGCAGCTTAGGGGGACAGGGGTGGAACACTGAAGCTTTCTTT,CASSLGGQGWNTEAFF,once,TRBV7-9,TRBD1,TRBJ1-1
TGTGCCAGCACAGCGGGAGGCGGCAATGAGCAGTTCTTC,CASTAGGGNEQFF,-,TRBV6-5,TRBD2,TRBJ2-1
TGTGCCAGCAGCTTAAGGGGGGCGGGAGCCACAGATACGCAGTATTTT,CASSLRGAGATDTQYF,-,TRBV11-2,-,TRBJ2-3
TGTGCCAGCAGCTTCCCCACTAGCGGGAGGGGGGACTCCTACAATGAGCAGTTCTTC,CASSFPTSGRGDSYNEQFF,-,TRBV7-2,TRBD2,TRBJ2-1
TGTGCCAGCCGTCGAGGAGTTGCAACTAATGAAAAACTGTTTTTT,CASRRGVATNEKLFF,-,TRBV6-6,-,TRBJ1-4
TGCAGTGCGCCCACTCGAGAGACCCAGTACTTC,CSAPTRETQYF,-,TRBV20-1,-,TRBJ2-5
TGTGCCAGCAGCCCCCCGGGGGGGGGCGGCGATGGCTACACCTTC,CASSPPGGGGDGYTF,-,TRBV7-9,-,TRBJ1-2
TGCGCCAGCAGCCCCTATTTCGGGGACTATGGCTACACCTTC,CASSPYFGDYGYTF,-,TRBV4-3,-,TRBJ1-2
TGTGCCAGCAGCCAAGATCAGGGTCTAGCGGGGCAGAATGAGCAGTTCTTC,CASSQDQGLAGQNEQFF,-,TRBV7-9,TRBD2,TRBJ2-1
TGCGCCAGCTCACCGGCGACAGGGGCCTTCTCAGGCCATGAGCAGTACTTC,CASSPATGAFSGHEQYF,-,TRBV18,TRBD1,TRBJ2-7
TGTGCCAGCAGCTACCCCGGGATTAGCACAGATACGCAGTATTTT,CASSYPGISTDTQYF,-,TRBV7-9,-,TRBJ2-3
TGCGCCAGCAGTGAGTCGTGGGGGACAGGCCTCCTTTTC,CASSESWGTGLLF,-,TRBV10-2,TRBD1,TRBJ1-2
TGTGCCAGCAGCTTAACGACAGGAGCCTATGGCTACACCTTC,CASSLTTGAYGYTF,once,TRBV7-6,-,TRBJ1-2
TGTGCCAGCAGTTTGGGCACTAGCGGGATCAGGGAGCAGTACTTC,CASSLGTSGIREQYF,-,TRBV28,TRBD2,TRBJ2-7
TGTGCCAGTAGTATTCAGGGATCTATGGCCCAGTACTTC,CASSIQGSMAQYF,-,TRBV19,-,TRBJ2-5
TGTGCCAGCAGCTTAGGGGGCGGTGCGAACACCGGGGAGCTGTTTTTT,CASSLGGGANTGELFF,-,TRBV7-9,-,TRBJ2-2
TGTGCCAGCAGTTACCTTACAGGGAATGAAGCTTTCTTT,CASSYLTGNEAFF,-,TRBV6-5,-,TRBJ1-1
TGTGCCAGCAGCCAAACTAGCGCCTCTTCCTACGAGCAGTACTTC,CASSQTSASSYEQYF,-,TRBV4-2,TRBD2,TRBJ2-7
TGTGCCAGCAGCCCGCTAGCGGGAGACCCCGGTGAGCAGTTCTTC,CASSPLAGDPGEQFF,-,TRBV4-2,TRBD2,TRBJ2-1
TGTGCCAGCAGTCAGGTGCCGGGGGAGGGGGAGACCCAGTACTTC,CASSQVPGEGETQYF,-,TRBV28,TRBD2,TRBJ2-5
TGTGCCAGCAGTGCGGGAAAAAACAATGAGCAGTTCTTC,CASSAGKNNEQFF,-,TRBV6-4,-,TRBJ2-1
TGTGCCAGCAGGGGGACAGGGTCAGGAGAAAATGAGCAGTTCTTC,CASRGTGSGENEQFF,-,TRBV27,TRBD1,TRBJ2-1
TGTGCCAGCAGCGTGGCGGCAGATACGCAGTATTTT,CASSVAADTQYF,-,TRBV9,-,TRBJ2-3
TGTGCCAGCTCTCCACTAGCGGGAGGGACCTACAATGAGCAGTTCTTC,CASSPLAGGTYNEQFF,-,TRBV18,TRBD2,TRBJ2-1
TGCGCCAGCAGCCAAGATCGTCGCGGTTACGAGCAGTACTTC,CASSQDRRGYEQYF,-,TRBV4-1,-,TRBJ2-7
TGTGCCAGCTCATCCGGACTAGCCTCGGGTGAGCAGTTCTTC,CASSSGLASGEQFF,-,TRBV18,TRBD2,TRBJ2-1
TGTGCCAGCAAACAGCCGGGACAGGGGACCGATAGCAATCAGCCCCAGCATTTT,CASKQPGQGTDSNQPQHF,-,TRBV28,TRBD1,TRBJ1-5
TGTGCCAGCTCACCGACAAAGGGGGCAGAACCGAACACTGAAGCTTTCTTT,CASSPTKGAEPNTEAFF,-,TRBV18,TRBD1,TRBJ1-1
TGTGCCAGTACGACGGACAGGGGGCCGTACGAGCAGTACTTC,CASTTDRGPYEQYF,-,TRBV19,TRBD1,TRBJ2-7
TGTGCCAGCAGTGGCCAGGGGCTGGTCAATCAGCCCCAGCATTTT,CASSGQGLVNQPQHF,-,TRBV28,-,TRBJ1-5
TGTGCCAGCAGCGCGGCGGGACAGTCCAATCAGCCCCAGCATTTT,CASSAAGQSNQPQHF,-,TRBV6-1,TRBD1,TRBJ1-5
TGTGCCAGTAGTACTCCGGACAGGCCCTTAAGGGAGACCCAGTACTTC,CASSTPDRPLRETQYF,-,TRBV19,TRBD1,TRBJ2-5
TGTGCCAGCAGCTACACAGAATTCCAGCCCCAGCATTTT,CASSYTEFQPQHF,-,TRBV28,-,TRBJ1-5
TGTGCTAGCAGCTTAGAACTCCAAGAGACCCAGTACTTC,CASSLELQETQYF,-,TRBV7-7,-,TRBJ2-5
TGTGCCAGCAGCCCAAGACAGGGTACAACCTCCTACGAGCAGTACTTC,CASSPRQGTTSYEQYF,-,TRBV9,TRBD1,TRBJ2-7
TGTGCCAGCAGTTATGCGGGTGTGGAGACCCAGTACTTC,CASSYAGVETQYF,once,TRBV6-1,-,TRBJ2-5
TGTGCCTGGAGTGTAACAGGGGGCACAGATACGCAGTATTTT,CAWSVTGGTDTQYF,-,TRBV30,TRBD1,TRBJ2-3
TGTGCCAGCAGTTTTGATCGGGTCAGTCCAATCAATGAGCAGTTCTTC,CASSFDRVSPINEQFF,-,TRBV28,-,TRBJ2-1
TGTGCCAGCAGCTTCCCCTTCGGTGTGAACACTGAAGCTTTCTTT,CASSFPFGVNTEAFF,-,TRBV7-2,-,TRBJ1-1
TGTGCCTGGAACTCTCAGGGGTCCGACACTGAAGCTTTCTTT,CAWNSQGSDTEAFF,-,TRBV30,-,TRBJ1-1
TGTGCCAGCAGCCCCGCATTACAGGCCTACGAGCAGTACTTC,CASSPALQAYEQYF,-,TRBV7-9,-,TRBJ2-7
TGCGCCAGCAGCCAAGCGCGTAGCAATCAGCCCCAGCATTTT,CASSQARSNQPQHF,-,TRBV4-1,-,TRBJ1-5
TGCGCCAGCAGAGAGGGCGGATTTCGGAATGAAAAACTGTTTTTT,CASREGGFRNEKLFF,-,TRBV5-1,-,TRBJ1-4
TGTGCCAGCAGTGAGTCAGGGTTATATAGCAATCAGCCCCAGCATTTT,CASSESGLYSNQPQHF,-,TRBV2,-,TRBJ1-5
TGCGCCAGCAGCCAAGGCGGATTGGGAAACACCATATATTTT,CASSQGGLGNTIYF,few,TRBV4-3,-,TRBJ1-3
TGTGCCAGCAGCGGCAGGGTTAACTATGGCTACACCTTC,CASSGRVNYGYTF,-,TRBV9,-,TRBJ1-2
TGCGCCAGCAGCTGGCAAGGGGGGAACACTGAAGCTTTCTTT,CASSWQGGNTEAFF,-,TRBV5-1,-,TRBJ1-1
TGCGCCAGCAGCTCCGGTCCTGGAACAGGGGCTCTCACAGATACGCAGTATTTT,CASSSGPGTGALTDTQYF,-,TRBV5-1,TRBD1,TRBJ2-3